The 18 T cell receptor beta chains given below trace back to one sample, sequenced in a study of molecular identifiers for immune sequencing clone quantification. TCRdb re-analysed the PCR reads in MiXCR, keeping a single row per CDR3 protein. Among hundreds of thousands of distinct CDR3 sequences, approximately 20% were seen once, and the ten largest hold around 0.86%. Sequencing input: naive CD8+ T cells from blood, with Jurkat cell RNA spiked in. Sample subset: FACS-sorted CD8+CD4-CCR7+CD45RA+ naive T cells. Receptor source: a human donor in good health. Some libraries in this study had Jurkat cell RNA spiked in.

In this sample, this clonotype turned up many times. The chain employs TRBV5-1 and TRBJ1-2; no clear D gene. The V gene's germline CDR1 is SGHRS and CDR2 YFSETQ. V lost 0 bases to trimming and J lost 4 bases, with 13 bases between them. The CDR3 contains 15 residues. Here the CDR3 DNA reads TGCGCCAGCAGCTTGGATTTGGGGAGCCCCTATGGCTACACCTTC. It translates to CASSLDLGSPYGYTF.

Only one count was recorded for this clonotype. A much larger clone differs from this one at a single base, so this may be a read error. The chain employs TRBV6-2 or TRBV6-3 and TRBJ2-5; D assignment may be TRBD1 or TRBD2 (5 bases each). Germline values: CDR1 MNHEY, CDR2 SVGEGT. Trimming shortened V by 7 bases and J by 13 bases, and 28 bases separated the two germline ends. This CDR3 has 15 residues. CDR3 sequence (DNA): TGTGCCAGCACTTATACCCGGGACGGAGAATTGTCCCGGTACTTC. This codes for CASTYTRDGELSRYF.

This clonotype has only one observation. An end of the junction differs from the germline gene, which may be a read error. This chain joins TRBV7-9 and TRBJ2-7; no reliable D call. The CDR3 sequence is 13 residues long. Germline V gene data show CDR1 as SEHNR and CDR2 as FQNEAQ (reference sequence). This CDR3 reads CAGSLVGSHEQYF. CDR3 coding DNA: TGTGCCGGCAGCTTAGTAGGGTCCCACGAGCAGTACTTC.

This clonotype came up many times. The rearrangement joins TRBV7-8 to TRBJ2-4; D may match TRBD1 or TRBD2 (5 bases each). Germline V gives CDR1 SGHVS, CDR2 FQNEAQ. Trimming cost V 1 base and J 3 bases, with 7 bases left between them. CDR3 length: 14 residues. The CDR3 sequence: CASSLGDRKNIQYF. The CDR3 DNA follows: TGTGCCAGCAGCTTAGGGGACCGCAAAAACATTCAGTACTTC.

There are a few counts of this clonotype. V usage is TRBV6-5 and J usage is TRBJ2-2; D uncertain. Trimming removed 5 bases from V and 7 bases from J, with 11 bases in between. Germline V gene data show CDR1 as MNHEY and CDR2 as SVGAGI. CDR3 size: 13 residues. Written as DNA, the CDR3 is TGTGCCAGCAGTCACCGGGTTCACGGGGAGCTGTTTTTT. Its protein product is CASSHRVHGELFF.

Ten or more counts support this clonotype. V is TRBV6-2 or TRBV6-3 and J is TRBJ2-5, with 8 bases matching TRBD2. The CDR3 covers 14 residues. Germline-derived CDR1 and CDR2 are MNHEY and SVGEGT. V dropped 7 bases and J dropped 2; count of bases not matched to a gene: 6. The CDR3 DNA sequence: TGTGCCAGCACCAGGACTAGCCGGCAAGAGACCCAGTACTTC. This gives the protein CASTRTSRQETQYF.

Comment on this clonotype: An end of the junction differs from the germline gene, which may be a read error. This chain connects TRBV6-2 or TRBV6-3 to TRBJ2-7; D gene ambiguous. Per germline, CDR1 MNHEY and CDR2 SVGEGT. This CDR3 has 12 amino acids. This CDR3 is CTSSHFSYEQYF. Here the CDR3 DNA reads TGTACCAGCAGTCATTTCTCCTACGAGCAGTACTTC.

This clonotype was observed at least ten times. This chain links TRBV19 with TRBJ2-1; D gene ambiguous. The CDR3 contains 13 residues. From germline, CDR1 is LNHDA and CDR2 SQIVND (reference sequence). V dropped 2 bases and J dropped 7 bases, with 9 bases sitting between them. The DNA of the CDR3 is TGTGCCAGTAGTATACAGGTTGGGAATGAGCAGTTCTTC. This gives the protein CASSIQVGNEQFF.

This clonotype was detected a few times. The gene calls are TRBV19 and TRBJ1-6; 8 nucleotides line up with TRBD1. This CDR3 region has 14 residues. V shed 5 bases and J 10 bases; nucleotides not matched to a gene: 7. The germline V gene has CDR1 LNHDA and CDR2 SQIVND (reference sequence). CDR3 nucleotide sequence: TGTGCCAGTAGTCCCGGGACAGGCGTATCACCCCTCCACTTT. The encoded protein is CASSPGTGVSPLHF.

The chain links TRBV4-3 to TRBJ1-2; a possible D gene is TRBD1 (6 bases). V dropped 1 base and J dropped 8 bases, with 17 bases sitting between them. Germline CDR1 LGHNA, CDR2 YSLEER. The CDR3 runs 15 residues. The chain's CDR3 is CASSQGLGGRGGYTF. CDR3 DNA: TGCGCCAGCAGCCAAGGCCTAGGCGGCAGGGGAGGCTACACCTTC.

This clonotype occurred once. The chain has TRBV6-1 and TRBJ2-3, with 12 bases fitting TRBD2. The V gene end was trimmed by 2 bases and the J gene end by 1 base; junction bases not matched to a gene: 4. Germline V gene data show CDR1 as MNHNS and CDR2 as SASEGT. There are 17 residues in the CDR3. The CDR3 bases are TGTGCCAGCAGTGAAATGGGACTAGCGGGCGGCACAGATACGCAGTATTTT. This encodes CASSEMGLAGGTDTQYF.

This clonotype appeared many times. The V gene is TRBV20-1, the J gene TRBJ1-2, with no clear D. Germline CDR1 and CDR2: DFQATT and SNEGSKA (reference sequence). The germline V and J ends were trimmed by 0 bases and 4 bases, with 15 bases remaining between them. The CDR3 spans 15 residues. CDR3 nucleotide sequence: TGCAGTGCTAGAGACGGCCGGGCCACCAGCTATGGCTACACCTTC. Residues: CSARDGRATSYGYTF.

This clonotype appeared many times. The genes are TRBV20-1 and TRBJ2-5; tentatively, D is TRBD1 or TRBD2 (6 bases each). This CDR3 comprises 17 residues. CDR1 and CDR2 from the germline V gene are DFQATT and SNEGSKA (reference sequence). V was cut by 0 bases and J by 2 bases, with 19 bases left in between. CDR3 sequence: CSARDWGAGDLQETQYF. The DNA of the CDR3 is TGCAGTGCTAGAGATTGGGGGGCAGGGGACCTGCAAGAGACCCAGTACTTC.

CDR3 residues: CASSARQADNYGYTF. Here the CDR3 DNA reads TGTGCCAGCAGTGCCCGACAGGCGGATAACTATGGCTACACCTTC. The chain is built from TRBV6-1 and TRBJ1-2, with TRBD1 as a possible D gene (6 bases). The V gene's germline CDR1 is MNHNS and CDR2 SASEGT. There are 15 residues in the CDR3. The V end lost 4 bases, the J end lost 1 base, and 13 bases lay between the germline ends.

Many counts were recorded for this clonotype. The chain uses TRBV20-1 and TRBJ2-7, with 7 nucleotides matching TRBD2. The CDR3 is 15 residues long. V gave up 0 bases and J gave up 2 bases; unmatched junction bases: 7. Germline V gene data show CDR1 as DFQATT and CDR2 as SNEGSKA (reference sequence). This CDR3 is CSARDLAEMTYEQYF. CDR3 DNA sequence: TGCAGTGCTAGAGACCTAGCGGAGATGACCTACGAGCAGTACTTC.

This clonotype was seen many times. J is TRBJ1-2 and V is TRBV20-1, with D maybe TRBD1 (5 bases). The CDR3 loop spans 13 amino acids. V was cut by 6 bases and J by 5 bases, with 16 bases left in between. Per germline, CDR1 DFQATT and CDR2 SNEGSKA (reference sequence). The CDR3 loop reads CSARRQSLYGYTF. The CDR3 DNA reads as TGCAGTGCGCGTCGACAGTCCTTGTATGGCTACACCTTC.

In its sample, this clonotype was seen many times. The rearrangement joins TRBV10-3 to TRBJ2-6; 10 nucleotides line up with TRBD1. Germline V gene data show CDR1 as ENHRY and CDR2 as SYGVKD. The CDR3 contains 16 residues. Trimming took 10 bases from V and 0 from J; bases not matched to a gene: 6. The CDR3 protein is CANMGQGNSGANVLTF. CDR3 in DNA: TGTGCCAACATGGGACAGGGGAACTCTGGGGCCAACGTCCTGACTTTC.

There are many counts of this clonotype. The rearrangement links TRBV9 to TRBJ1-1; D uncertain. The CDR3 has 15 amino acids. V lost 5 bases to trimming and J lost 4 bases, with 18 bases between them. The V gene's germline CDR1 is SGDLS and CDR2 YYNGEE. DNA of the CDR3: TGTGCCAGCAGACCCGTGTTCGGCGGCGTCACTGAAGCTTTCTTT. Translated, it gives CASRPVFGGVTEAFF.